The 17 T cell receptor beta chains reported below all come from one sample, sequenced in a study of blood T cell repertoires in COVID-19. Data came from immunoSEQ multiplex PCR; TCRdb stores just in-frame clones and leaves some out. The sample shows some 140,000 clones, approximately 81% of them seen only once. Sequenced input: PBMCs or T cells enriched from blood (not recorded which). All receptors come from a man in his forties with acute COVID-19.

This clone appeared once. The chain employs TRBV7-9 and TRBJ2-7; 10 bases agree with TRBD1. Germline values: CDR1 SEHNR, CDR2 FQNEAQ (reference sequence). V shed 5 bases, J shed 5 bases, and the junction held 9 bases outside the gene matches. The CDR3 consists of 15 residues. CDR3 bases: TGTGCCAGCAGCGCCGCCTGGGGACAGGGGCACGAGCAGTACTTC. Its translation: CASSAAWGQGHEQYF. The whole variable domain, remainder taken from reference TRBV7-9 and TRBJ2-7, is DTGVSQNPRHKITKRGQNVTFRCDPISEHNRLYWYRQTLGQGPEFLTYFQNEAQLEKSRLLSDRFSAERPKGSFSTLEIQRTEQGDSAMYLCASSAAWGQGHEQYFGPGTRLTVT.

This chain connects TRBV7-2 to TRBJ2-7; TRBD2 matches 9 bases. V shed 3 bases, J shed 4 bases, and the junction held 1 base outside the gene matches. Germline CDR1 is SGHTA and CDR2 is FQGNSA. CDR3 length: 13 amino acids. CDR3 in amino acids: CASSFSGGYEQYF. The CDR3 DNA reads TGTGCCAGCAGCTTTAGCGGGGGATACGAGCAGTACTTC.

This chain uses TRBV29-1 with TRBJ1-2; 7 bases fit TRBD1. CDR3 length: 14 residues. Per germline, CDR1 SQVTM and CDR2 ANQGSEA. With V trimmed by 7 bases and J by 4 bases, 12 bases remained unmatched. CDR3 protein: CSAKPGQAPYGYTF. The CDR3 nucleotides read TGCAGCGCCAAACCCGGACAGGCTCCCTATGGCTACACCTTC. The full variable domain, with the rest looked up from reference TRBV29-1 and TRBJ1-2, is SAVISQKPSRDICQRGTSLTIQCQVDSQVTMMFWYRQQPGQSLTLIATANQGSEATYESGFVIDKFPISRPNLTFSTLTVSNMSPEDSSIYLCSAKPGQAPYGYTFGSGTRLTVV.

This clone was detected once. The J gene is TRBJ2-1, the V gene TRBV5-8; a possible D gene is TRBD1 (6 bases). The ends were cut back, 6 bases at V and 4 bases at J, with 20 bases in the middle. The CDR3 is 16 residues long. The V gene's germline CDR1 is SGHTS and CDR2 YDEGEE. The CDR3 DNA reads TGTGCCAGCACCCTCCTCGGACAGAGGGCGTACAATGAGCAGTTCTTC. It translates to CASTLLGQRAYNEQFF.

For the CDR3, the DNA is TGTGCCAGCTCACCCAGCTACGAGCAGTACTTC. Its translation is CASSPSYEQYF. The gene calls are TRBV2 and TRBJ2-7; D gene unclear. Germline loops: CDR1 SNHLY, CDR2 FYNNEI. There are 11 residues in the CDR3. Trimming shortened V by 8 bases and J by 3 bases, and 8 bases separated the two germline ends.

The V gene is TRBV19, the J gene TRBJ1-5, with D tentatively TRBD1 (6 bases). The CDR3 extends over 17 amino acids. The germline V gene has CDR1 LNHDA and CDR2 SQIVND (reference sequence). V was trimmed by 9 bases and J by 2 bases, leaving 23 bases between them. The CDR3 loop is CASQQGPFGFGNQPQHF. CDR3 DNA sequence: TGTGCCAGCCAACAGGGCCCGTTTGGGTTTGGCAATCAGCCCCAGCATTTT.

V is TRBV7-2 and J is TRBJ2-7; D perhaps matches TRBD2 (6 bases). Germline assignment: CDR1 SGHTA and CDR2 FQGNSA. This CDR3 comprises 11 residues. V gave up 5 bases and J gave up 7 bases, with 9 bases separating them. For the CDR3, the DNA is TGTGCCAGCAGCGCCCGGGGGGAGCAGTACTTC. Amino acids: CASSARGEQYF.

The V call is TRBV5-1, the J call TRBJ2-1; 13 bases are a match to TRBD2. Germline CDR1 reads SGHRS; CDR2 reads YFSETQ. This CDR3 region has 15 residues. The V gene end was trimmed by 4 bases and the J gene end by 8 bases; junction bases not matched to a gene: 6. The CDR3 protein is CASSIGLAGAYEQFF. In DNA form, the CDR3 reads TGCGCCAGCAGCATCGGACTAGCGGGAGCGTATGAGCAGTTCTTC.

V and J are TRBV30 and TRBJ1-6; D is uncertain. This CDR3 has 11 amino acids. V lost 1 base, J lost 11 bases, and 6 bases lay in between. The germline gives CDR1 GTSNPN, CDR2 SVGIG (reference sequence). The CDR3 here is CAWSESAPLHF. The CDR3 DNA reads TGTGCCTGGAGTGAAAGCGCACCCCTCCACTTT.

This sequence joins TRBV3-1 (or the pseudogene TRBV3-2) and TRBJ2-7; D is possibly TRBD1 (5 bases). The CDR3 is made up of 11 amino acids. The V end was cut by 9 bases, the J end by 5 bases, with 11 bases between. Germline CDR1 is LGHDT and CDR2 is YNNKEL (reference sequence). As DNA, the CDR3 is TGTGCCAGTACCAGGGCCGACGAGCAGTACTTC. This sequence encodes CASTRADEQYF.

The gene calls are TRBV6-5 and TRBJ2-7, with 10 bases fitting TRBD1. The CDR3 consists of 14 residues. Unmatched junction bases numbered 1, after V lost 4 bases and J lost 1 base. Germline V gives CDR1 MNHEY, CDR2 SVGAGI. The CDR3 DNA reads as TGTGCCAGCAGTTCGGGACAGGGGTCCTACGAGCAGTACTTC. Translation gives CASSSGQGSYEQYF.

V is TRBV2 and J is TRBJ1-1, with 7 bases lining up with TRBD1. V dropped 10 bases and J dropped 0; count of bases not matched to a gene: 17. CDR1 and CDR2 (germline): SNHLY, FYNNEI. The CDR3 consists of 17 residues. The CDR3 sequence is CATGTEAPYGLNTEAFF. CDR3 bases: TGTGCCACCGGGACAGAAGCTCCTTATGGCCTGAACACTGAAGCTTTCTTT.

The chain combines TRBV6-5 with TRBJ1-2; TRBD1 might be the D (6 bases). Germline loops: CDR1 MNHEY, CDR2 SVGAGI. V lost 6 bases to trimming and J lost 8 bases, with 19 bases between them. This CDR3 spans 14 amino acids. Here the CDR3 reads CASSVDRRLSGYTF. The CDR3 DNA reads as TGTGCCAGCAGCGTAGACAGGCGCTTAAGCGGCTACACCTTC.

This chain connects TRBV4-1 to TRBJ2-7; TRBD1 might be the D (6 bases). CDR1 is MGHRA and CDR2 is YSYEKL in the germline V gene. This CDR3 has 15 amino acids. V dropped 0 bases and J dropped 2 bases, with 11 bases sitting between them. The CDR3 protein is CASSQDNGGPYEQYF. CDR3 coding DNA: TGCGCCAGCAGCCAAGATAATGGGGGCCCCTACGAGCAGTACTTC.

The rearrangement links TRBV23-1 to TRBJ2-3; 14 bases are a match to TRBD2. TRBV23-1 is noted as an ORF with a role that remains uncertain. Trimming cost V 8 bases and J 5 bases; bases outside gene matches: 9. The CDR3 extends over 16 amino acids. The CDR3 reads CASQTGTSGSQDTQYF. CDR3 nucleotide sequence: TGCGCCAGCCAAACAGGGACTAGCGGGAGTCAAGATACGCAGTATTTT.

This clone was found once. This chain uses TRBV6-2 or TRBV6-3 with TRBJ1-5; D remains ambiguous. Germline-derived CDR1 and CDR2 are MNHEY and SVGEGT. The CDR3 spans 14 residues. Trimming shortened V by 2 bases and J by 8 bases, and 13 bases separated the two germline ends. The CDR3 sequence is CASSYHTNGEPQHF. CDR3 bases: TGTGCCAGCAGTTACCACACGAATGGTGAGCCCCAGCATTTT.

This clone was detected only once. The rearrangement joins TRBV15 to TRBJ2-1, with 7 bases matching TRBD1. The CDR3 extends over 15 amino acids. Germline CDR1 reads LNHNV; CDR2 reads YYDKDF (reference sequence). Trimming removed 0 bases from V and 7 bases from J; junction bases left unmatched: 6. The CDR3 spells CATSRDWKQGNEQFF. In DNA, the CDR3 is TGTGCCACCAGCAGAGACTGGAAACAGGGGAATGAGCAGTTCTTC. Full variable domain (outside the CDR3, taken from reference TRBV15 and TRBJ2-1): DAMVIQNPRYQVTQFGKPVTLSCSQTLNHNVMYWYQQKSSQAPKLLFHYYDKDFNNEADTPDNFQSRRPNTSFCFLDIRSPGLGDTAMYLCATSRDWKQGNEQFFGPGTRLTVL.